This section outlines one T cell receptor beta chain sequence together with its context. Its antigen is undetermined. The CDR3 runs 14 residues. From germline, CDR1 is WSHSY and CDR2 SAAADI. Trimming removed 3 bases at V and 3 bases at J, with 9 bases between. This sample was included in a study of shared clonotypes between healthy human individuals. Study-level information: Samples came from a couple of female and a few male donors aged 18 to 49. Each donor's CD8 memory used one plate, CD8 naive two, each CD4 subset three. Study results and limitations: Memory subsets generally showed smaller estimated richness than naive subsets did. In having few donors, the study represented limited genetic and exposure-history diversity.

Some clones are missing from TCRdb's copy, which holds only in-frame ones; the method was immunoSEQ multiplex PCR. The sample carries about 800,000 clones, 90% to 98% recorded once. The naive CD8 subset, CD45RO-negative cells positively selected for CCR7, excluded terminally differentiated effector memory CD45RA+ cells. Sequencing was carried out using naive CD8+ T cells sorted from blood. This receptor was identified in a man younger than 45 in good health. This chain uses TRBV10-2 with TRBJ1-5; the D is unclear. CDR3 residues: CASSDDGYNQPQHF. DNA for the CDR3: TGCGCCAGCAGTGATGACGGTTACAATCAGCCCCAGCATTTT.